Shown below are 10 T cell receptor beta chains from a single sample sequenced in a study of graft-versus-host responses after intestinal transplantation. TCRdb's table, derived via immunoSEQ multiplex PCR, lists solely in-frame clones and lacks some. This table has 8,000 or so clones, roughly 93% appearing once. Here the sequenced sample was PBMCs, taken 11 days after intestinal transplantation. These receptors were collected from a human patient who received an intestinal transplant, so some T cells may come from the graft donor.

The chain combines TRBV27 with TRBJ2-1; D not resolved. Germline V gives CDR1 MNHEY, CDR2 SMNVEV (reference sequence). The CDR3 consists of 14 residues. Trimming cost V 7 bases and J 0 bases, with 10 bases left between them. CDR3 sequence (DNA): TGTGCCAGCAATCCGGGTAGCTCCTACAATGAGCAGTTCTTC. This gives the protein CASNPGSSYNEQFF.

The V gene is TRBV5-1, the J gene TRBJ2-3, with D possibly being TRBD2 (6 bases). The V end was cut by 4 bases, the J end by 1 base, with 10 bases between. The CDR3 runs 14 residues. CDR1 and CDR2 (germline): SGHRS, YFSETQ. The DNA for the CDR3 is TGCGCCAGCAGCGGCGGGATTCGCACAGATACGCAGTATTTT. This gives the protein CASSGGIRTDTQYF.

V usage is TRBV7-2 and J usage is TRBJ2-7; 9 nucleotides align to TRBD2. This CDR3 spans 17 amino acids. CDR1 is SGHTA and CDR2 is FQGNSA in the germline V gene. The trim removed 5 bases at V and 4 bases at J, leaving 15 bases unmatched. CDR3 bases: TGTGCCAGCAGCCTACACCCCGGGACTAGCCTAAATTACGAGCAGTACTTC. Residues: CASSLHPGTSLNYEQYF.

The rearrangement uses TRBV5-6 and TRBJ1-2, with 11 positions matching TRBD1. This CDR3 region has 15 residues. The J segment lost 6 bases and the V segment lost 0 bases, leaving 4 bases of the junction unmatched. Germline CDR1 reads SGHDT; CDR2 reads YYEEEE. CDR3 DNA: TGTGCCAGCAGCTTGGTCGGGACAGGGGGTCATGGCTACACCTTC. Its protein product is CASSLVGTGGHGYTF.

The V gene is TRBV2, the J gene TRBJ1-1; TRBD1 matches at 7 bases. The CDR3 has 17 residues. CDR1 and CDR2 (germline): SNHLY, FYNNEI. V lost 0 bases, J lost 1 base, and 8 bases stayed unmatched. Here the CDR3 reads CASSEAARRQGNTEAFF. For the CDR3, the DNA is TGTGCCAGCAGTGAAGCCGCACGAAGACAGGGGAACACTGAAGCTTTCTTT. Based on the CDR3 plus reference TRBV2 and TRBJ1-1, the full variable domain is EPEVTQTPSHQVTQMGQEVILRCVPISNHLYFYWYRQILGQKVEFLVSFYNNEISEKSEIFDDQFSVERPDGSNFTLKIRSTKLEDSAMYFCASSEAARRQGNTEAFFGQGTRLTVV.

CDR3 sequence reads: CASSLSGAGNQPQHF. The CDR3 DNA follows: TGTGCCAGCAGTTTATCCGGGGCGGGGAATCAGCCCCAGCATTTT. The chain uses TRBV28 and TRBJ1-5; the D gene is possibly TRBD1 (5 bases). This CDR3 contains 15 residues. Germline CDR1 MDHEN, CDR2 SYDVKM. Trimming removed 1 base at V and 4 bases at J, with 11 bases between.

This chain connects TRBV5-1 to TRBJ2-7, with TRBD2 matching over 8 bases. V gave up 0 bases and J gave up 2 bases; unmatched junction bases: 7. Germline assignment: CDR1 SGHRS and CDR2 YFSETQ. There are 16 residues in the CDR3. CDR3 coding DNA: TGCGCCAGCAGCTTGGATAGCGGGAAGGCCCCCTACGAGCAGTACTTC. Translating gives CASSLDSGKAPYEQYF.

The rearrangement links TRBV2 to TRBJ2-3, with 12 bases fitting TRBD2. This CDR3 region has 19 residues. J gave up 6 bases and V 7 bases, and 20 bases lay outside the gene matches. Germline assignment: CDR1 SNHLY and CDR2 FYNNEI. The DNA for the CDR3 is TGTGCCAGCACCCCGAGGTTGGGGACTAGCGGGCGTCCGATGGATACGCAGTATTTT. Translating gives CASTPRLGTSGRPMDTQYF.

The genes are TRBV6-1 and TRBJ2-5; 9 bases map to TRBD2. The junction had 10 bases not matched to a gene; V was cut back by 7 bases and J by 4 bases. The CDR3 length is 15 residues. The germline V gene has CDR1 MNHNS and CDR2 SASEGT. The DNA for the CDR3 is TGTGCCAGCATCTTACGCGGGGGGGCCGGAGAGACCCAGTACTTC. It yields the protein CASILRGGAGETQYF.

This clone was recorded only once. The CDR3 region is CASSMQGLNYGYTF. The DNA of the CDR3 is TGTGCCAGTAGTATGCAGGGGCTCAACTATGGCTACACCTTC. The V and J genes are TRBV19 and TRBJ1-2, with D perhaps matching TRBD1 (6 bases). Trimming stripped 3 bases from V and 2 bases from J, with 10 bases between. CDR3 length equals 14 residues. Per germline, CDR1 LNHDA and CDR2 SQIVND (reference sequence).